A selection of T cell receptor beta chains follows, all from one sample in a study of CD8 T cells in Susac syndrome. TCRdb reprocessed the immunoSEQ multiplex PCR reads via MiXCR and lists one record per CDR3 protein. The sample contains 130,000 to 150,000 distinct CDR3 sequences, 85% to 95% of which appear only once. Specimen: CD8+ T cells from PBMCs. Every receptor here comes from a human donor in good health. Each CDR3 is given with its conserved first and last residue. D genes are given only for firm matches. Clone size is not always given. Where it is, it says once, few, many or a class for expanded clones.

d_call j_call clone_size v_call cdr3_aa cdr3_nt
NA TRBJ2-2 NA TRBV4-1 CASSPQGGLTGELFF TGCGCCAGCAGCCCACAGGGAGGGTTAACCGGGGAGCTGTTTTTT
NA TRBJ2-7 NA TRBV7-9 CASSDRDRGTSGVTYEQYF TGTGCCAGCAGCGATCGGGACAGGGGTACTAGCGGGGTCACCTACGAGCAGTACTTC
NA TRBJ1-1 NA TRBV7-9 CASSAPWENTEAFF TGTGCCAGCAGCGCACCGTGGGAGAACACTGAAGCTTTCTTT
NA TRBJ2-7 NA TRBV7-6 CASSAGTAQYF TGTGCCAGCAGCGCGGGGACGGCGCAGTACTTC
NA TRBJ2-6 NA TRBV30 CAWSSGAGANVLTF TGTGCCTGGAGTTCCGGGGCTGGGGCCAACGTCCTGACTTTC
TRBD1 TRBJ1-2 NA TRBV4-2 CASSQGQGFYGYTF TGTGCCAGCAGCCAGGGACAGGGTTTCTATGGCTACACCTTC
NA TRBJ2-1 NA TRBV6-5 CASSYSSSRTNEQFF TGTGCCAGCAGTTACTCGTCTAGCAGAACGAATGAGCAGTTCTTC
TRBD1 TRBJ2-7 NA TRBV6-6 CASSFLGTGGYEQYF TGTGCCAGCAGTTTCCTCGGGACAGGGGGCTACGAGCAGTACTTC
NA TRBJ2-1 once TRBV4-2 CATGGSNNEQFF TGTGCCACCGGGGGCTCCAACAATGAGCAGTTCTTC
NA TRBJ1-5 NA TRBV5-6 CASSSLPSNQPQHF TGTGCCAGCAGCTCCCTTCCTAGCAATCAGCCCCAGCATTTT
TRBD1 TRBJ2-6 NA TRBV9 CASSVGRQGPGANVLTF TGTGCCAGCAGCGTAGGGAGACAGGGGCCTGGGGCCAACGTCCTGACTTTC
NA TRBJ2-7 NA TRBV20-1 CSGRDFSYEQYF TGCAGTGGACGGGACTTCTCCTACGAGCAGTACTTC
NA TRBJ2-5 NA TRBV5-1 CASSTGTQETQYF TGCGCCAGCAGCACAGGAACCCAAGAGACCCAGTACTTC
NA TRBJ2-3 NA TRBV13 CASTSGPGDTQYF TGTGCCAGCACGAGCGGCCCCGGAGATACGCAGTATTTT
NA TRBJ2-7 NA TRBV12-3/TRBV12-4 CASSRVGYEQYF TGTGCCAGCAGTCGCGTTGGCTACGAGCAGTACTTC
NA TRBJ1-1 NA TRBV6-2/TRBV6-3 CASSSFRDGDTEAFF TGTGCCAGCAGTTCATTCAGGGACGGGGACACTGAAGCTTTCTTT
NA TRBJ2-2 NA TRBV12-2 CASRPPGLATSGELFF TGTGCAAGTCGCCCACCGGGACTAGCGACTTCCGGGGAGCTGTTTTTT
TRBD1 TRBJ1-1 NA TRBV20-1 CSARVRDRGLRNTEAFF TGCAGTGCTAGAGTCCGGGACAGGGGGCTCAGGAACACTGAAGCTTTCTTT
NA TRBJ2-7 NA TRBV9 CASSVGAGRGNEQYF TGTGCCAGCAGCGTAGGGGCAGGGAGAGGTAACGAGCAGTACTTC
NA TRBJ2-5 NA TRBV9 CASSVASRGEETQYF TGTGCCAGCAGCGTAGCTAGTCGTGGCGAAGAGACCCAGTACTTC
NA TRBJ2-5 NA TRBV6-5 CASSFGGGTQETQYF TGTGCCAGCAGTTTTGGGGGAGGGACACAAGAGACCCAGTACTTC
TRBD2 TRBJ2-1 NA TRBV11-1 CASSSGLAGGYNEQFF TGTGCCAGCAGCTCGGGACTAGCGGGAGGGTACAATGAGCAGTTCTTC
NA TRBJ2-1 NA TRBV7-3 CASSSLGDEQFF TGTGCCAGCAGCTCCCTAGGCGATGAGCAGTTCTTC
NA TRBJ1-5 NA TRBV27 CASSFGGFGNQPQHF TGTGCCAGCAGTTTCGGCGGATTCGGCAATCAGCCCCAGCATTTT
NA TRBJ1-1 NA TRBV14 CASSQVSGRVEAFF TGTGCCAGCAGCCAAGTCTCGGGTAGGGTTGAAGCTTTCTTT
TRBD1 TRBJ2-7 NA TRBV27 CASRGTGSGNEQYF TGTGCCAGCAGAGGGACAGGGAGCGGCAACGAGCAGTACTTC
NA TRBJ2-7 NA TRBV24-1 CATSDNRGTYEQYF TGTGCCACCAGTGACAACCGGGGGACCTACGAGCAGTACTTC
NA TRBJ2-1 NA TRBV3-1 CASSPDRHEQFF TGTGCCAGCAGCCCCGATCGGCATGAGCAGTTCTTC